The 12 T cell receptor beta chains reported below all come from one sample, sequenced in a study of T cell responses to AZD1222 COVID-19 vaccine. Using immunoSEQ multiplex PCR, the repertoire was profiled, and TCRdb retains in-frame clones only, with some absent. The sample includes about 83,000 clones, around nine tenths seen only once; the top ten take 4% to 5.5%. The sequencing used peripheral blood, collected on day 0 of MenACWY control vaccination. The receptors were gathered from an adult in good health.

The CDR3 protein is CASSLFGAPQETQYF. In DNA form, the CDR3 reads TGTGCCAGCAGCTTATTCGGGGCGCCCCAAGAGACCCAGTACTTC. V gene TRBV7-8 combines with J gene TRBJ2-5, with D tentatively TRBD1 or TRBD2 (5 bases each). Germline CDR1 and CDR2: SGHVS and FQNEAQ. Deletions cut 2 bases from V and 1 base from J, with 11 bases between. The CDR3 extends over 15 amino acids.

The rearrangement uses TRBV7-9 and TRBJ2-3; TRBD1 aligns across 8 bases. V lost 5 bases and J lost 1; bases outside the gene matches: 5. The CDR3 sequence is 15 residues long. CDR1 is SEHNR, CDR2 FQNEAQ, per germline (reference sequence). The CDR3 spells CASSPGDRRTDTQYF. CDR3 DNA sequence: TGTGCCAGCAGCCCCGGGGACAGGCGCACAGATACGCAGTATTTT.

The CDR3 DNA sequence: TGTGCCAGCAGTTTAGGCACTGGGACAACCACAGATACGCAGTATTTT. Translated, it gives CASSLGTGTTTDTQYF. The chain couples TRBV28 to TRBJ2-3; D might be TRBD1 (6 bases). Trimming shortened V by 2 bases and J by 2 bases, and 14 bases separated the two germline ends. This CDR3 has 16 amino acids. CDR1 is MDHEN, CDR2 SYDVKM, per germline.

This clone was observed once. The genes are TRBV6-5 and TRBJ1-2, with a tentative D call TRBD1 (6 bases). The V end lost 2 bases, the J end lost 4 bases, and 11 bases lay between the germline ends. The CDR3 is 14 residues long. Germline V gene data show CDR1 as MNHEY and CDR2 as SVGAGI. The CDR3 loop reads CASSYQGPSYGYTF. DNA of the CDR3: TGTGCCAGCAGTTACCAGGGGCCCTCCTATGGCTACACCTTC.

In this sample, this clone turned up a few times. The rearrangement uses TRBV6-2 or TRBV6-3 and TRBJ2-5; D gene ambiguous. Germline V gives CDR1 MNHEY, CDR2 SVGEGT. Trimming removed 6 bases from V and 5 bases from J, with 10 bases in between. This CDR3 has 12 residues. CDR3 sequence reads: CASSQTRETQYF. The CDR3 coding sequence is TGTGCCAGCAGCCAAACCCGGGAGACCCAGTACTTC.

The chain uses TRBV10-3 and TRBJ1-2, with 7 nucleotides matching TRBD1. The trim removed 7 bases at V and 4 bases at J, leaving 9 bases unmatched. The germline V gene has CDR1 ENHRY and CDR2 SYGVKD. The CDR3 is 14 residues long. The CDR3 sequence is CAIKEDREAYGYTF. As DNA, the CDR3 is TGTGCCATCAAGGAAGACAGGGAAGCCTATGGCTACACCTTC.

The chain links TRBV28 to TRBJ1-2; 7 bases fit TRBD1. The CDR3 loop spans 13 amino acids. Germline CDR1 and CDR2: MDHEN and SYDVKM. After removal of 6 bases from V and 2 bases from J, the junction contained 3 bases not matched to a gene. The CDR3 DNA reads TGTGCCAGCAGCCCGGGACAGAACTATGGCTACACCTTC. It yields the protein CASSPGQNYGYTF.

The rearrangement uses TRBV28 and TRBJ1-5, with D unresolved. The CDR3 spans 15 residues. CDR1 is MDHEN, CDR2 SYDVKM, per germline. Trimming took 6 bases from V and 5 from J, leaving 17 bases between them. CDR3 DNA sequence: TGTGCCAGCAGCCCTAGTACAGTTCGGGATCAGCCCCAGCATTTT. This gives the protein CASSPSTVRDQPQHF.

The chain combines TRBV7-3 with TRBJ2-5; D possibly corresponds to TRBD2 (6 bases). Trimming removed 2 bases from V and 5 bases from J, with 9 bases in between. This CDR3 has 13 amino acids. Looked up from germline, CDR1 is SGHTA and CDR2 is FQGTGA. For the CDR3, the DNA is TGTGCCAGCAGCTTAGCGGGAATGGAGACCCAGTACTTC. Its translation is CASSLAGMETQYF.

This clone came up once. The CDR3 protein is CASSQDQWGGTGEWQYF. For the CDR3, the DNA is TGCGCCAGCAGCCAAGATCAGTGGGGGGGGACAGGGGAGTGGCAGTACTTC. The V call is TRBV4-3, the J call TRBJ2-7, with 10 bases identical to TRBD1. CDR1 LGHNA and CDR2 YSLEER come from the germline V gene. This CDR3 spans 17 amino acids. V lost 0 bases to trimming and J lost 9 bases; unmatched junction nucleotides: 14.

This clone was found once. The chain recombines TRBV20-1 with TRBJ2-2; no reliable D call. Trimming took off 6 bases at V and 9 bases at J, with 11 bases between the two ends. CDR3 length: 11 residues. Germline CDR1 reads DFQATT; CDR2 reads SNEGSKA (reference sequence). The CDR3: CSALTPRELFF. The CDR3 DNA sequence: TGCAGTGCCCTAACCCCCCGGGAGCTGTTTTTT.

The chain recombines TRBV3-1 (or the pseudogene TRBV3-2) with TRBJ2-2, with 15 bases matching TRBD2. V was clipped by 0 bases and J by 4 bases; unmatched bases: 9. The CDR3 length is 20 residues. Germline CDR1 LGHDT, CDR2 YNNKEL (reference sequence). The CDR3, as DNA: TGTGCCAGCAGCCAAGATATTGGACTAGCGGGAGGGCCGGGCACCGGGGAGCTGTTTTTT. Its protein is CASSQDIGLAGGPGTGELFF.